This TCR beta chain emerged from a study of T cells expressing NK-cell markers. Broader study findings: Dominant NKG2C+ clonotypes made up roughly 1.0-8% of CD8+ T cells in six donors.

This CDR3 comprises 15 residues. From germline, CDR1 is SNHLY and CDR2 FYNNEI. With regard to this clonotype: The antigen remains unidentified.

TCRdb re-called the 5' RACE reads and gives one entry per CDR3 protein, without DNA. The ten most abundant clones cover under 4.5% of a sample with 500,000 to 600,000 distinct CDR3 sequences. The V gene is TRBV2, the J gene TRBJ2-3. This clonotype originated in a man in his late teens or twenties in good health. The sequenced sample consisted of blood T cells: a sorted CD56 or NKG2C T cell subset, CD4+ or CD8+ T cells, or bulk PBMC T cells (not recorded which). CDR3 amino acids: CASSLRTVSTDTQYF.